The rows below give T cell receptor beta chains drawn from one sample of a study of T cells in Graves' hyperthyroidism and ophthalmopathy. TCRdb re-analysed the multiplex PCR reads in MiXCR, keeping a single row per CDR3 protein. The sample lists approximately 600,000 distinct CDR3 sequences; less than 25% were seen once. The sequencing sample was made of blood. The source is a young man with Graves' ophthalmopathy. Each CDR3 is given with its conserved first and last residue. Fields, in order: D gene, J gene, clone size, CDR3 length, V gene, CDR3 protein, CDR3 DNA. D genes are given only for firm matches. Rows give clone size only sometimes, using once, few, many, or a class for an expanded clone.

>NA|TRBJ2-7|NA|12|TRBV5-1
CASSLDLCEQYF
TGCGCCAGCAGCTTGGATCTGTGCGAGCAGTACTTC
>NA|TRBJ1-1|NA|15|TRBV6-1
CASNELGVQITEAFF
TGTGCCAGCAACGAATTGGGGGTACAGATCACTGAAGCTTTCTTT
>TRBD1|TRBJ1-1|NA|17|TRBV7-6
CANLKGTGGVSDTEAFF
TGTGCCAACCTCAAGGGGACAGGGGGCGTCTCGGACACTGAAGCTTTCTTT
>NA|TRBJ1-1|few|12|TRBV6-1
CASRGQLTEAFF
TGTGCCAGCAGGGGGCAACTCACTGAAGCTTTCTTT
>TRBD2|TRBJ2-7|many|15|TRBV28
CASNSLAGVPYEQYF
TGTGCCAGCAATAGCCTTGCGGGAGTACCCTACGAGCAGTACTTC
>NA|TRBJ2-1|NA|12|TRBV28
CASSSPADEQFF
TGTGCCAGCAGTTCCCCCGCGGATGAGCAGTTCTTC
>NA|TRBJ2-1|few|15|TRBV5-1
CASSIDRGAGNEQFF
TGCGCCAGCAGCATTGACCGGGGAGCAGGCAATGAGCAGTTCTTC
>NA|TRBJ2-7|few|14|TRBV30
CAWSVPGLPYEQYF
TGTGCCTGGAGTGTGCCAGGCCTTCCCTACGAGCAGTACTTC
>NA|TRBJ1-1|NA|15|TRBV4-1
CASSQDVGMNTEAFF
TGCGCCAGCAGCCAAGATGTGGGGATGAACACTGAAGCTTTCTTT
>TRBD1|TRBJ1-1|once|14|TRBV19
CASSMTGGYGEAFF
TGTGCCAGTAGTATGACAGGGGGTTACGGTGAAGCTTTCTTT
>TRBD1|TRBJ2-7|few|15|TRBV28
CASTTEGTGGGEQYF
TGTGCCAGCACCACCGAGGGGACAGGGGGAGGCGAGCAGTACTTC
>NA|TRBJ1-5|NA|17|TRBV6-2/TRBV6-3
CASSSGTLSGSNQPQHF
TGTGCCAGCAGTTCCGGGACGTTATCGGGGAGCAATCAGCCCCAGCATTTT
>NA|TRBJ1-1|many|15|TRBV11-3
CASSSDGLEGTEAFF
TGTGCCAGCAGCTCCGACGGACTGGAGGGCACTGAAGCTTTCTTT
>NA|TRBJ2-7|NA|14|TRBV4-1
CASSQQRQGYEQYF
TGCGCCAGCAGCCAGCAGAGGCAGGGATACGAGCAGTACTTC
>TRBD2|TRBJ2-7|NA|16|TRBV9
CASSPRTSGKSYEQYF
TGTGCCAGCAGCCCCCGGACTAGCGGAAAGAGCTACGAGCAGTACTTC
>NA|TRBJ1-3|few|12|TRBV28
CASSSPVDTIYF
TGTGCCAGCAGCTCCCCTGTTGACACCATATATTTT
>TRBD1|TRBJ1-2|few|14|TRBV29-1
CSVEGTGKEYGYTF
TGCAGCGTTGAAGGGACAGGGAAAGAGTATGGCTACACCTTC
>NA|TRBJ2-7|NA|14|TRBV19
CASSPVGKSYEQYF
TGTGCCAGTAGCCCAGTCGGGAAATCTTACGAGCAGTACTTC
>TRBD2|TRBJ2-1|NA|14|TRBV29-1
CSVGRLAGYNEQFF
TGCAGCGTGGGCAGACTAGCGGGTTACAATGAGCAGTTCTTC
>TRBD1|TRBJ2-7|many|14|TRBV30
CAWSASTGYYEQYF
TGTGCCTGGAGTGCATCGACAGGGTACTACGAGCAGTACTTC
>NA|TRBJ1-6|NA|15|TRBV9
CASSGVGGANSPLHF
TGTGCCAGCAGCGGGGTGGGGGGGGCGAATTCACCCCTCCACTTT
>TRBD2|TRBJ2-3|NA|18|TRBV20-1
CSARDTSLLAGTSDTQYF
TGCAGTGCTAGAGATACATCTCTACTAGCGGGGACGTCAGATACGCAGTATTTT
>NA|TRBJ2-5|many|11|TRBV24-1
CATSDLETQYF
TGTGCCACCAGTGATTTGGAGACCCAGTACTTC
>TRBD2|TRBJ2-3|many|17|TRBV4-1
CASSQDPGGGVADTQYF
TGCGCCAGCAGCCAAGATCCGGGAGGAGGCGTTGCAGATACGCAGTATTTT
>NA|TRBJ2-3|many|12|TRBV20-1
CGGQGYTDTQYF
TGCGGAGGGCAGGGCTACACAGATACGCAGTATTTT
>TRBD1|TRBJ2-4|few|17|TRBV5-5
CASSLPYRGRVENIQYF
TGTGCCAGCAGCTTGCCTTACAGGGGTCGGGTGGAAAACATTCAGTACTTC
>NA|TRBJ1-6|NA|14|TRBV30
CAWSVQGARSPLHF
TGTGCCTGGAGTGTACAAGGGGCCCGGTCACCCCTCCACTTT
>TRBD1|TRBJ1-1|many|18|TRBV24-1
CATSDQQTGGRTNTEAFF
TGTGCCACCAGTGATCAACAAACAGGGGGCAGAACGAACACTGAAGCTTTCTTT